A selection of T cell receptor beta chains follows, all from one sample in a study of cytotoxic CD8 clonotypes in ibrutinib-treated CLL. This table comes from immunoSEQ multiplex PCR, and its TCRdb copy is limited to in-frame clones, with some not included. The sample holds tens of thousands of clones, 85% to 90% seen once. Sample: PBMCs, taken before ibrutinib treatment. All receptors derive from a human donor with chronic lymphocytic leukemia. Both conserved end residues are part of each CDR3. D genes are given only for firm matches. Clone size appears in some rows only: once, few, many, or a class for an expanded clone.

V gene: TRBV4-1; D gene: TRBD1; J gene: TRBJ2-7; clone size: .; CDR3 protein: CASSQVSQGAYEQYF; CDR3 DNA: TGCGCCAGCAGCCAAGTGTCACAGGGGGCCTACGAGCAGTACTTC
V gene: TRBV4-2; D gene: TRBD1; J gene: TRBJ1-1; clone size: .; CDR3 protein: CASSQTGTANTEAFF; CDR3 DNA: TGTGCCAGCAGCCAAACCGGGACAGCGAACACTGAAGCTTTCTTT
V gene: TRBV4-2; D gene: .; J gene: TRBJ1-1; clone size: .; CDR3 protein: CASSQVSVSHDTEAFF; CDR3 DNA: TGTGCCAGCAGCCAAGTATCAGTCTCTCACGACACTGAAGCTTTCTTT
V gene: TRBV9; D gene: .; J gene: TRBJ1-1; clone size: .; CDR3 protein: CASSVGAGATEAFF; CDR3 DNA: TGTGCCAGCAGCGTAGGAGCAGGGGCCACTGAAGCTTTCTTT
V gene: TRBV9; D gene: TRBD2; J gene: TRBJ2-2; clone size: .; CDR3 protein: CASSPGRAAGELFF; CDR3 DNA: TGTGCCAGCAGCCCCGGGAGGGCCGCCGGGGAGCTGTTTTTT
V gene: TRBV18; D gene: TRBD1; J gene: TRBJ2-7; clone size: .; CDR3 protein: CASSLAGTGEQYF; CDR3 DNA: TGTGCCAGCTCACTTGCCGGGACAGGCGAGCAGTACTTC
V gene: TRBV27; D gene: .; J gene: TRBJ2-3; clone size: .; CDR3 protein: CASSFWSTDTQYF; CDR3 DNA: TGTGCCAGCAGTTTTTGGAGCACAGATACGCAGTATTTT
V gene: TRBV5-6; D gene: .; J gene: TRBJ1-2; clone size: .; CDR3 protein: CASSLVGGYWDNYGYTF; CDR3 DNA: TGTGCCAGCAGCTTGGTTGGGGGGTACTGGGATAACTATGGCTACACCTTC
V gene: TRBV6-5; D gene: TRBD1; J gene: TRBJ1-2; clone size: once; CDR3 protein: CASSGQGVGYTF; CDR3 DNA: TGTGCCAGCAGTGGACAGGGGGTTGGCTACACCTTC
V gene: TRBV5-5; D gene: .; J gene: TRBJ2-7; clone size: .; CDR3 protein: CASSLRGGLVYEQYF; CDR3 DNA: TGTGCCAGCAGTCTCAGAGGGGGACTCGTATACGAGCAGTACTTC
V gene: TRBV2; D gene: TRBD1; J gene: TRBJ1-5; clone size: .; CDR3 protein: CASSGAADRGQYSNQPQHF; CDR3 DNA: TGTGCCAGCTCGGGGGCTGCGGACAGGGGGCAATATAGCAATCAGCCCCAGCATTTT
V gene: TRBV9; D gene: TRBD2; J gene: TRBJ2-7; clone size: .; CDR3 protein: CASSVATGLNFEEQYF; CDR3 DNA: TGTGCCAGCAGCGTAGCTACGGGACTAAATTTTGAGGAGCAGTACTTC
V gene: TRBV19; D gene: TRBD2; J gene: TRBJ2-7; clone size: .; CDR3 protein: CASSIAPGGNYEQYF; CDR3 DNA: TGTGCCAGTAGTATAGCCCCGGGAGGGAACTACGAGCAGTACTTC
V gene: TRBV5-1; D gene: .; J gene: TRBJ2-1; clone size: .; CDR3 protein: CASSPHDRAEQFF; CDR3 DNA: TGCGCCAGCAGCCCACATGATAGGGCTGAGCAGTTCTTC
V gene: TRBV5-1; D gene: TRBD2; J gene: TRBJ2-7; clone size: .; CDR3 protein: CASSLGLAGLYEQYF; CDR3 DNA: TGCGCCAGCAGCTTGGGTCTAGCGGGGCTCTACGAGCAGTACTTC